This T cell receptor (beta chain) was captured by sequencing in a study of identical twins' blood T cells (dated by TCRdb to the early 2010s). A note on the overall study: Roughly 50 million Illumina reads were obtained across roughly 12 libraries, comprising six alpha-chain and six beta-chain libraries. To assess how genetics influences repertoire formation, the study used next-generation sequencing to compare the TCR alpha and beta chain repertoires of three pairs of monozygous twins. Study-wide conclusions, independent of this receptor: Independent studies were stated to be required to validate the proposed role of the TCRalpha J segment in MHC recognition during thymic selection. V gene usage was reported to be markedly more similar within twin pairs than between unrelated donors, even among non-selected out-of-frame TCRbeta clonotypes. Environmental influences could not be excluded as an explanation for twin similarity, since twins were reared together. How many CDR3 clonotypes two donors shared depended mainly on the product of their cloneset sizes, and the twins did not clearly stray from this trend. Among the most abundant TCRbeta clonotypes, every donor shared more CDR3 sequences with her own twin than with unrelated donors.

The donors were six healthy women who made up three monozygous twin pairs. Each of the three twin pairs had been raised together, and the twins in each pair were thought likely to have encountered the same infectious agents and vaccines. TCR cDNA libraries were prepared from RNA that had been isolated from peripheral blood mononuclear cells. Library method: 5' RACE. Sequencing took place on an Illumina Genome Analyzer IIx. To prepare the RNA-based TCR cDNA libraries, a previously described protocol was followed, with several modifications. To prevent cross-contamination, barcodes specific to each sample were added to both ends of every TCR cDNA library during cDNA synthesis and amplification. For the original study's pipeline: Between about 85,000 and nearly 550,000 clonotypes were identified per individual, with about 2.2 to 4 million CDR3-containing reads per library. Reads with improper barcode index combinations were discarded, and clonesets were then built for each library with the MiTCR software. While assembling CDR3 clonotypes, MiTCR filtered or rescued low-quality reads and corrected PCR and sequencing errors. Artificial out-of-frame clonotypes were removed by being mapped to in-frame sequences, with one indel in the CDR3 allowed. V and J gene usage similarity between donors was measured as Jensen-Shannon divergence divided by mean entropy. Through fastp at Q25 and MiXCR, TCRdb rebuilt clones from the public reads, retaining in-frame beta chains. Here each entry gathers all rows of one CDR3 protein and keeps the most common genes and DNA. TCRdb's processing, not the authors' own work, is the source of the V and J calls. The sample data list 400,000 or so distinct CDR3 sequences, and roughly 31% of these were observed just once. 5.5% to 6.5% of the sample is taken by the ten largest.

As regards this clonotype: Its antigen is unknown. There are no base qualities to consult, and no much larger clone falls within one base.

The germline V gene specifies SNHLY as CDR1 and FYNNEI as CDR2. Its CDR3 holds 15 amino acids, cysteine through phenylalanine. Left in the record is the CDR3 DNA by itself, 45 bases read in frame from the first base. Between the V and J ends, shortened by 8 bases and 9 bases respectively, the junction contains 20 bases. The clonotype comes from a woman aged 18 to 55 in good health. Sequencing was carried out using PBMCs. This sequence uses TRBV2 and TRBJ1-6; the D gene is perhaps TRBD1, on 5 matching bases. The CDR3 reads CASLDGALPGSPLHF. The base sequence is TGTGCCAGCCTAGATGGGGCTTTACCGGGTTCACCCCTCCACTTT.